Listed here are 12 T cell receptor beta chains from one sample, sequenced in a study of regulatory T cells in long-lasting Graves disease. The time point denotes: persistent/refractory GD, antithyroid drugs over 5 years with positive TRAb. TCR sequences were obtained from RNA taken from PBMCs. Building the TCR beta libraries relied on iRepertoire HTBI primers, and CDR3 regions underwent Arm-PCR. TCRdb reprocessed the multiplex PCR reads via MiXCR and lists one record per CDR3 protein. In the table there are 400,000 to 500,000 distinct CDR3 sequences, around 20% of which are singletons. The sequences come from peripheral blood mononuclear cells (PBMCs), collected when the disease was refractory, from a patient treated with antithyroid drugs. The receptors here all came from a female donor with Graves disease.

This clonotype was seen a few times. The chain carries TRBV6-4 and TRBJ1-1; unclear D gene. The V gene's germline CDR1 is MRHNA and CDR2 SNTAGT. V was cut by 5 bases and J by 1 base, with 11 bases left in between. The CDR3 totals 14 residues. The CDR3 reads CASSYGPSNTEAFF. DNA of the CDR3: TGTGCCAGCAGTTACGGCCCGTCGAACACTGAAGCTTTCTTT.

This clonotype has just a few counts. The CDR3 sequence: CSVEDKGGTEAFF. CDR3 sequence (DNA): TGCAGCGTTGAAGATAAAGGGGGCACTGAAGCTTTCTTT. V gene TRBV29-1 combines with J gene TRBJ1-1, with D possibly matching TRBD1 (6 bases). V was cut by 0 bases and J by 4 bases, with 9 bases left in between. Germline CDR1 and CDR2: SQVTM and ANQGSEA. This CDR3 has 13 residues. Full variable domain (missing parts from reference TRBV29-1 and TRBJ1-1): SAVISQKPSRDICQRGTSLTIQCQVDSQVTMMFWYRQQPGQSLTLIATANQGSEATYESGFVIDKFPISRPNLTFSTLTVSNMSPEDSSIYLCSVEDKGGTEAFFGQGTRLTVV.

V is TRBV6-1 and J is TRBJ2-1, with no clear D. The CDR3 consists of 10 residues. Germline CDR1 reads MNHNS; CDR2 reads SASEGT. Trimming shortened V by 8 bases and J by 8 bases, and 7 bases separated the two germline ends. CDR3 loop: CASLKDEQFF. The CDR3 coding sequence is TGTGCCAGCCTGAAGGATGAGCAGTTCTTC.

There are many counts of this clonotype. The chain is built from TRBV11-2 and TRBJ2-5, with 7 bases fitting TRBD2. Germline trimming cut 5 bases from V and 2 bases from J; bases unmatched to any gene: 5. The CDR3 sequence is 14 residues long. From germline, CDR1 is SGHAT and CDR2 FQNNGV. The CDR3 spells CASSPRLAQETQYF. The CDR3, as DNA: TGTGCCAGCAGCCCGAGACTAGCTCAAGAGACCCAGTACTTC.

This clonotype was seen many times. The CDR3 spells CASSSGTRDNQPQHF. CDR3 DNA: TGTGCCAGCAGTAGCGGGACACGGGACAATCAGCCCCAGCATTTT. The V call is TRBV12-3 or TRBV12-4, the J call TRBJ1-5; TRBD1 might be the D (6 bases). The CDR3 is made up of 15 amino acids. V was trimmed by 5 bases and J by 3 bases, leaving 14 bases between them.

This clonotype was seen only once. V and J are TRBV7-9 and TRBJ1-6; TRBD1 matches at 7 bases. The V gene's germline CDR1 is SEHNR and CDR2 FQNEAQ (reference sequence). The J segment lost 9 bases and the V segment lost 5 bases, leaving 13 bases of the junction unmatched. The CDR3 loop spans 16 amino acids. The CDR3 is CASSTRAGTEISPLHF. The CDR3 nucleotides read TGTGCCAGCAGCACTAGGGCCGGGACAGAAATTTCACCCCTCCACTTT.

This clonotype was counted a few times. The gene calls are TRBV6-1 and TRBJ1-2; a weak D match, TRBD1 (5 bases). Germline V lookup: CDR1 MNHNS, CDR2 SASEGT. The V end was cut by 6 bases, the J end by 0 bases, with 11 bases between. The CDR3 is made up of 14 amino acids. The CDR3, as DNA: TGTGCCAGCAGAAGGGACGGAACTAACTATGGCTACACCTTC. Amino acid sequence: CASRRDGTNYGYTF.

CDR3 loop: CAWSRLAQYTDTQYF. As DNA, the CDR3 is TGTGCCTGGAGTCGACTAGCGCAGTACACAGATACGCAGTATTTT. The chain employs TRBV30 and TRBJ2-3, with 8 nucleotides matching TRBD2. The germline gives CDR1 GTSNPN, CDR2 SVGIG (reference sequence). The CDR3 covers 15 residues. Losses at the gene ends were 2 bases for V and 2 bases for J; bases not matched to a gene: 6.

This clonotype was detected a few times. The gene calls are TRBV28 and TRBJ2-1; D tentatively fits TRBD1 or TRBD2 (6 bases each). CDR3 length: 17 residues. Per the germline V gene, CDR1 is MDHEN and CDR2 is SYDVKM. V was trimmed by 3 bases and J by 1 base, leaving 16 bases between them. CDR3 bases: TGTGCCAGCAGTTTTGGGGGGTGGGGGGCGTCCTACAATGAGCAGTTCTTC. Residues: CASSFGGWGASYNEQFF.

This clonotype came up a few times. A read error may produce the germline difference seen at one junction end. The chain couples TRBV28 to TRBJ2-2, with 7 bases fitting TRBD1. The CDR3 length is 14 residues. Germline assignment: CDR1 MDHEN and CDR2 SYDVKM. CDR3 bases: TGTGCCAGTATAAAGGGGGCGAATACCGGGGAGCTGTTTTTT. Its protein product is CASIKGANTGELFF.

This clonotype has more than one count but fewer than ten. The rearrangement links TRBV19 to TRBJ2-7; a weak D match, TRBD2 (6 bases). V lost 1 base and J lost 1, with 8 bases in between. The germline gives CDR1 LNHDA, CDR2 SQIVND (reference sequence). CDR3 size: 14 residues. CDR3 sequence: CASSIAGASYEQYF. CDR3 sequence (DNA): TGTGCCAGTAGTATAGCGGGAGCTTCCTACGAGCAGTACTTC.

This clonotype was counted at least ten times. The chain recombines TRBV6-1 with TRBJ2-5, with D uncertain. CDR3 length equals 12 residues. With 7 bases removed from V and 2 bases from J, the gap between germline ends came to 8 bases. CDR1 and CDR2 from the germline V gene are MNHNS and SASEGT. CDR3 bases: TGTGCCAGCACCTTAGGTCAAGAGACCCAGTACTTC. It is translated as CASTLGQETQYF.